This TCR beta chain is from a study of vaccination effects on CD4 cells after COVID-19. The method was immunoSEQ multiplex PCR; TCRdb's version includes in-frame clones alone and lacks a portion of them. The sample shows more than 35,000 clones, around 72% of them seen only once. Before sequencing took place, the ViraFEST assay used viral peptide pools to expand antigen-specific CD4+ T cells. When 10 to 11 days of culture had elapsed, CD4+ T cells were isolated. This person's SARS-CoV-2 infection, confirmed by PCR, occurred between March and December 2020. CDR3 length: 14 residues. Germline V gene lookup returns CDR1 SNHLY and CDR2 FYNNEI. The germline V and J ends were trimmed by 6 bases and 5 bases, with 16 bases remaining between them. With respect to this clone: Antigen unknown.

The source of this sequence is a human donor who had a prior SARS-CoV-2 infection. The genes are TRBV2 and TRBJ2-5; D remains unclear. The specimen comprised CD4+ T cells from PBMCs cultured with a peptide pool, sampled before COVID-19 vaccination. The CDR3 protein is CASRDQVGVETQYF. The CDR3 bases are TGTGCCAGCAGAGATCAGGTGGGCGTCGAGACCCAGTACTTC.